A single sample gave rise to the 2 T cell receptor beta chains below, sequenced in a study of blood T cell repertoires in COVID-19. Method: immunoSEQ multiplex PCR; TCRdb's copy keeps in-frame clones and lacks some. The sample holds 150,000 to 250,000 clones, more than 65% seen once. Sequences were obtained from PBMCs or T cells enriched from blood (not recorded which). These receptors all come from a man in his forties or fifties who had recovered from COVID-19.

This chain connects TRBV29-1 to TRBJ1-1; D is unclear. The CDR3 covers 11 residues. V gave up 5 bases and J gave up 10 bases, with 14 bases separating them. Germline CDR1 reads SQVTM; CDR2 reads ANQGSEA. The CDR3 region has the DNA TGCAGCGTTCCAACAGAAACCTCAGCTTTCTTT. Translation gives CSVPTETSAFF.

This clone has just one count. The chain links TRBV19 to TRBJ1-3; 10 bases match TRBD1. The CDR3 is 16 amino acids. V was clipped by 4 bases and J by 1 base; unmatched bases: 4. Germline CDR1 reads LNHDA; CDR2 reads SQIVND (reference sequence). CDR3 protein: CASSTDRGWSGNTIYF. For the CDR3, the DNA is TGTGCCAGTAGTACGGACAGGGGGTGGTCTGGAAACACCATATATTTT.